This T cell receptor beta chain was sequenced during a study of blood T cell repertoires in COVID-19. Study as a whole: Specimens from acute and convalescent COVID-19 originated in the United States, Italy and Spain. Nucleic acid was either cDNA or gDNA, and it came from T cells, B-cell-depleted T cells, or PBMCs.

As originally analysed: From reference gene primer amplification, estimates of nucleated cell counts were derived. Profiling relied on immunoSEQ multiplex PCR, and the TCRdb table lists in-frame clones only, not all of them. The DNA gave D and trimming, while V, J and clone size come from that table. The data show fewer than 100,000 clones, over 75% seen once. This clone has a single count. Germline CDR1 is SGHNT and CDR2 is YENEEA. The CDR3 sequence is 17 residues long. Germline trimming cut 5 bases from V and 5 bases from J; bases unmatched to any gene: 14. Source material: peripheral blood. The clonotype was recovered from a human donor in a cohort sampled during active COVID-19. V gene TRBV11-3 combines with J gene TRBJ2-2; TRBD2 matches 7 bases. CDR3 nucleotide sequence: TGTGCCAGCAGCCCGGACCGGGCGGGAGAAGGAACCGGGGAGCTGTTTTTT. It specifies CASSPDRAGEGTGELFF.